Given below is one TCR beta chain in context. The sample comes from a study of blood T cell repertoires in COVID-19. Some clones are missing from TCRdb's copy, which holds only in-frame ones; the method was immunoSEQ multiplex PCR. The sample carries about 98,000 clones, 75% to 90% recorded once. The CDR3 is 13 residues long. Per germline, CDR1 MRHNA and CDR2 SNTAGT. Trimming cost V 4 bases and J 8 bases; bases outside gene matches: 4. The J gene is TRBJ2-1, the V gene TRBV6-4; TRBD1 aligns across 8 bases. The receptor was derived from a woman aged 50 to 60 with COVID-19, enrolled during active disease. Sequencing input: peripheral blood. CDR3 sequence reads: CASSVGQGYEQFF. The CDR3 nucleotides are TGTGCCAGCAGTGTCGGACAGGGATATGAGCAGTTCTTC.